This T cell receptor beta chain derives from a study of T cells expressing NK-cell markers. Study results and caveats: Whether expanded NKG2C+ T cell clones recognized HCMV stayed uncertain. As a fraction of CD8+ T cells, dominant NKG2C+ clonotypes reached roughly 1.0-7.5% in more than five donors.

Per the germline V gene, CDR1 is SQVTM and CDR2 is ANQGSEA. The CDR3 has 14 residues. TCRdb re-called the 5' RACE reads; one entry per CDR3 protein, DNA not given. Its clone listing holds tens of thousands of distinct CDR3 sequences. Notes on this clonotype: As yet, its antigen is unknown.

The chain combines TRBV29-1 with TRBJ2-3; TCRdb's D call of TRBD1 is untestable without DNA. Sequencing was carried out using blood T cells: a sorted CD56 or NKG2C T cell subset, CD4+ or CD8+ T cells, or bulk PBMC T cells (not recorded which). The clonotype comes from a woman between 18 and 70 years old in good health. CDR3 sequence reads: CSVEQGRTTDTQYF.